A selection of T cell receptor beta chains follows, all from one sample in a study of T cell changes during pregnancy in multiple sclerosis. Only in-frame clones appear in the TCRdb table, and some are missing; sequencing was by immunoSEQ multiplex PCR. The data hold tens of thousands of clones, with 87% observed a single time. Source: CD8+ T cells from peripheral blood mononuclear cells, taken before pregnancy. These receptors came from a female donor with multiple sclerosis, enrolled in a pregnancy study. The CDR3 runs from the conserved cysteine through the conserved F or W. The D gene is left open where the match is weak. Expanded clones are given a class, and other clones once, few, many or no size at all.

d_gene: TRBD1
j_gene: TRBJ2-7
abundance: .
v_gene: TRBV27
CDR3nt: TGTGCCAGCTGGGACAGCCCCTCCGAGCAGTACTTC
CDR3aa: CASWDSPSEQYF

d_gene: .
j_gene: TRBJ1-2
abundance: .
v_gene: TRBV29-1
CDR3nt: TGCAGCGGTAGACCAACAGGAACGAGGGGCTACACCTTC
CDR3aa: CSGRPTGTRGYTF

d_gene: .
j_gene: TRBJ1-2
abundance: many
v_gene: TRBV6-1
CDR3nt: TGTGCCAGCAGTGACGGCGGAGGGGCGGCAGTTGGTGGCTACACCTTC
CDR3aa: CASSDGGGAAVGGYTF

d_gene: .
j_gene: TRBJ2-7
abundance: once
v_gene: TRBV4-1
CDR3nt: TGCGCCAGCAGCCAAGTGGGGAGCGGAGACTACGAGCAGTACTTC
CDR3aa: CASSQVGSGDYEQYF

d_gene: TRBD1
j_gene: TRBJ1-1
abundance: .
v_gene: TRBV11-3
CDR3nt: TGTGCCAGCAGCTCCCGCGGACAGGGGTTCACTGAAGCTTTCTTT
CDR3aa: CASSSRGQGFTEAFF

d_gene: .
j_gene: TRBJ2-2
abundance: .
v_gene: TRBV13
CDR3nt: TGTGCCAGCAGCACTCCTCGGGTTCACACCGGGGAGCTGTTTTTT
CDR3aa: CASSTPRVHTGELFF

d_gene: .
j_gene: TRBJ2-7
abundance: .
v_gene: TRBV9
CDR3nt: TGTGCCAGCAGCGTAGACGGGGGCGAGCAGTACTTC
CDR3aa: CASSVDGGEQYF

d_gene: .
j_gene: TRBJ2-2
abundance: .
v_gene: TRBV27
CDR3nt: TGTGCCAGCACGAAACAGGGTTTAACCGGGGAGCTGTTTTTT
CDR3aa: CASTKQGLTGELFF

d_gene: TRBD1
j_gene: TRBJ1-5
abundance: .
v_gene: TRBV19
CDR3nt: TGTGCCAGTAGTCCACTCCCGACGACAGGGGGGAGCAATCAGCCCCAGCATTTT
CDR3aa: CASSPLPTTGGSNQPQHF

d_gene: TRBD1
j_gene: TRBJ1-4
abundance: .
v_gene: TRBV15
CDR3nt: TGTGCCACCAGCATCACAGGGGGCGCGACTAATGAAAAACTGTTTTTT
CDR3aa: CATSITGGATNEKLFF

d_gene: .
j_gene: TRBJ2-7
abundance: .
v_gene: TRBV13
CDR3nt: TGTGCCAGCGCTTCCCCCATCGGGGAGCAGTACTTC
CDR3aa: CASASPIGEQYF

d_gene: .
j_gene: TRBJ1-6
abundance: .
v_gene: TRBV9
CDR3nt: TGTGCCAGCAGCGTAGCTTGGAAGGCGCCGGGTTCACCCCTCCACTTT
CDR3aa: CASSVAWKAPGSPLHF

d_gene: TRBD2
j_gene: TRBJ2-5
abundance: .
v_gene: TRBV25-1
CDR3nt: TGTGCCAGCAGTGGGCCGACTAGCGGGAGGTCAGAGACCCAGTACTTC
CDR3aa: CASSGPTSGRSETQYF

d_gene: TRBD2
j_gene: TRBJ2-7
abundance: .
v_gene: TRBV7-9
CDR3nt: TGTGCCAGCAGCCATAGCGGGGGGAACTACGAGCAGTACTTC
CDR3aa: CASSHSGGNYEQYF

d_gene: TRBD1
j_gene: TRBJ2-7
abundance: .
v_gene: TRBV27
CDR3nt: TGTGCCAGCAGTCGTCGGGACAGGGCGTACGAGCAGTACTTC
CDR3aa: CASSRRDRAYEQYF

d_gene: TRBD2
j_gene: TRBJ2-3
abundance: .
v_gene: TRBV28
CDR3nt: TGTGCCAGCAGTTGGCCGACTAGCGGGGTTACAGATACGCAGTATTTT
CDR3aa: CASSWPTSGVTDTQYF

d_gene: .
j_gene: TRBJ1-1
abundance: .
v_gene: TRBV19
CDR3nt: TGTGCCAGTACCGCCAGGATGGGGGCGTCGATGAACACTGAAGCTTTCTTT
CDR3aa: CASTARMGASMNTEAFF

d_gene: .
j_gene: TRBJ1-2
abundance: .
v_gene: TRBV29-1
CDR3nt: TGCAGCGTTCAGGATCCAGCAGACTATGGCTACACCTTC
CDR3aa: CSVQDPADYGYTF

d_gene: TRBD2
j_gene: TRBJ2-3
abundance: .
v_gene: TRBV2
CDR3nt: TGTGCCAGCAGAGAACCGACTAGCGGCACAGATACGCAGTATTTT
CDR3aa: CASREPTSGTDTQYF

d_gene: .
j_gene: TRBJ2-5
abundance: once
v_gene: TRBV28
CDR3nt: TGTGCCAGCAACGTAGCGGCCGAGGAAGTAGAGACCCAGTACTTC
CDR3aa: CASNVAAEEVETQYF

d_gene: .
j_gene: TRBJ2-6
abundance: .
v_gene: TRBV2
CDR3nt: TGTGCCAGCGAAACAAGCTCTGGGGCCAACGTCCTGACTTTC
CDR3aa: CASETSSGANVLTF

d_gene: TRBD2
j_gene: TRBJ2-7
abundance: .
v_gene: TRBV6-6
CDR3nt: TGTGCCAGCAGTCCGCATCGACTAGCGGGATCGTACGAGCAGTACTTC
CDR3aa: CASSPHRLAGSYEQYF

d_gene: .
j_gene: TRBJ2-3
abundance: .
v_gene: TRBV27
CDR3nt: TGTGCCAGCAGTTTATCTTCCCCTTGGGCGGATACGCAGTATTTT
CDR3aa: CASSLSSPWADTQYF

d_gene: TRBD1
j_gene: TRBJ2-7
abundance: .
v_gene: TRBV27
CDR3nt: TGTGCCAGCAGTCCACCTGGACAGGGTCTCTACGAGCAGTACTTC
CDR3aa: CASSPPGQGLYEQYF

d_gene: TRBD1
j_gene: TRBJ1-1
abundance: .
v_gene: TRBV19
CDR3nt: TGTGCCAGTAGTGAACTAAACAGGGGCGCGAACACTGAAGCTTTCTTT
CDR3aa: CASSELNRGANTEAFF

d_gene: .
j_gene: TRBJ1-1
abundance: .
v_gene: TRBV19
CDR3nt: TGTGCCAGTAGTATAGATCTAAAGGAGGACACTGAAGCTTTCTTT
CDR3aa: CASSIDLKEDTEAFF

d_gene: .
j_gene: TRBJ2-2
abundance: .
v_gene: TRBV5-1
CDR3nt: TGCGCCAGCAGCTTGACAGCCTCGATGGGCACCGGGGAGCTGTTTTTT
CDR3aa: CASSLTASMGTGELFF

d_gene: TRBD2
j_gene: TRBJ2-1
abundance: .
v_gene: TRBV7-3
CDR3nt: TGTGCCAGCTCGACTAGCGGGGGCCTCTCCTACAATGAGCAGTTCTTC
CDR3aa: CASSTSGGLSYNEQFF

d_gene: .
j_gene: TRBJ2-7
abundance: few
v_gene: TRBV28
CDR3nt: TGTGCCAGCAGTTCACCGGGACAGGTACTAGCGGGCGGAGAATACGAGCAGTACTTC
CDR3aa: CASSSPGQVLAGGEYEQYF

d_gene: .
j_gene: TRBJ2-7
abundance: once
v_gene: TRBV11-2
CDR3nt: TGTGCCAGCAGCCCGACAGAAGCCTACGAGCAGTACTTC
CDR3aa: CASSPTEAYEQYF

d_gene: .
j_gene: TRBJ1-2
abundance: .
v_gene: TRBV5-4
CDR3nt: TGTGCCAGCAGCTTGGCAGGGGAAGGCTACACCTTC
CDR3aa: CASSLAGEGYTF

d_gene: .
j_gene: TRBJ2-7
abundance: .
v_gene: TRBV5-1
CDR3nt: TGCGCCAGCAGCTTGAGTCAGGGCTCATCCTACGAGCAGTACTTC
CDR3aa: CASSLSQGSSYEQYF

d_gene: .
j_gene: TRBJ2-3
abundance: .
v_gene: TRBV28
CDR3nt: TGTGCCAGCAGTTTACAGGGGTCCACAGATACGCAGTATTTT
CDR3aa: CASSLQGSTDTQYF

d_gene: .
j_gene: TRBJ1-1
abundance: .
v_gene: TRBV4-3
CDR3nt: TGCGCCAGCAGCCAAGAGGGGGGTGTCTCAGGGAACACTGAAGCTTTCTTT
CDR3aa: CASSQEGGVSGNTEAFF

d_gene: TRBD2
j_gene: TRBJ2-1
abundance: .
v_gene: TRBV18
CDR3nt: TGTGCCAGCTCACCACCTAGCATGGTAGCGGGGTACAATGAGCAGTTCTTC
CDR3aa: CASSPPSMVAGYNEQFF

d_gene: TRBD1
j_gene: TRBJ2-3
abundance: .
v_gene: TRBV5-4
CDR3nt: TGTGCCAGCAGCGAGGACAGGGTCGATTTGGATACGCAGTATTTT
CDR3aa: CASSEDRVDLDTQYF

d_gene: .
j_gene: TRBJ1-2
abundance: .
v_gene: TRBV7-9
CDR3nt: TGTGCCAGCAGGGACATCCGGGACACGGCTAACTATGGCTACACCTTC
CDR3aa: CASRDIRDTANYGYTF

d_gene: TRBD1
j_gene: TRBJ1-4
abundance: .
v_gene: TRBV5-4
CDR3nt: TGTGCCAGCAGCGACGGCCGGGACAGTAGTGAAAAACTGTTTTTT
CDR3aa: CASSDGRDSSEKLFF

d_gene: TRBD1
j_gene: TRBJ2-7
abundance: few
v_gene: TRBV7-9
CDR3nt: TGCGCCAGCAGCCAAGATGAGGGGACAGGAGGATACGAGCAGTACTTC
CDR3aa: CASSQDEGTGGYEQYF

d_gene: .
j_gene: TRBJ2-5
abundance: .
v_gene: TRBV5-1
CDR3nt: TGCGCCAGCAGCTTGGGACAGGTTGGGAGTCAGGAGACCCAGTACTTC
CDR3aa: CASSLGQVGSQETQYF

d_gene: .
j_gene: TRBJ2-3
abundance: .
v_gene: TRBV7-9
CDR3nt: TGTGCCAGCAGCTTAGGGCGGGGCCAAGCTACGCAGTATTTT
CDR3aa: CASSLGRGQATQYF

d_gene: .
j_gene: TRBJ2-1
abundance: .
v_gene: TRBV13
CDR3nt: TGTGCCAGCAGCTTAGTGCAGGTCGACCCCTACAATGAGCAGTTCTTC
CDR3aa: CASSLVQVDPYNEQFF

d_gene: TRBD2
j_gene: TRBJ2-5
abundance: .
v_gene: TRBV4-3
CDR3nt: TGCGCCAGCAGCCAAGGAGCGGGGGAGGTGGAGACCCAGTACTTC
CDR3aa: CASSQGAGEVETQYF

d_gene: .
j_gene: TRBJ2-7
abundance: .
v_gene: TRBV5-6
CDR3nt: TGTGCCAGCAGCTTGGTTAATTTATACGAGCAGTACTTC
CDR3aa: CASSLVNLYEQYF

d_gene: .
j_gene: TRBJ1-6
abundance: once
v_gene: TRBV5-8
CDR3nt: TGTGCCAGCAGCTTGGATTTTCTGGCGGAGCGGGAGGGATGGCCCCTCCACTTT
CDR3aa: CASSLDFLAEREGWPLHF

d_gene: TRBD1
j_gene: TRBJ2-7
abundance: many
v_gene: TRBV6-1
CDR3nt: TGTGCCAGCAGTGACCCCCGGGACAGGGACTACGAGCAGTACTTC
CDR3aa: CASSDPRDRDYEQYF

d_gene: .
j_gene: TRBJ1-6
abundance: .
v_gene: TRBV4-3
CDR3nt: TGCGCCAGCAGCCAAGGCAGCTCCTATAATTCACCCCTCCACTTT
CDR3aa: CASSQGSSYNSPLHF

d_gene: .
j_gene: TRBJ2-5
abundance: .
v_gene: TRBV28
CDR3nt: TGTGCCAGCAGTTTATTAGCAGGGGTCGGGGAGACCCAGTACTTC
CDR3aa: CASSLLAGVGETQYF

d_gene: .
j_gene: TRBJ1-1
abundance: .
v_gene: TRBV5-6
CDR3nt: TGTGCCAGCAGCCCCAGGGATGGGGTCACTGAAGCTTTCTTT
CDR3aa: CASSPRDGVTEAFF

d_gene: .
j_gene: TRBJ1-2
abundance: medium-sized
v_gene: TRBV16
CDR3nt: TGTGCCAGCAGCATACCACAGGTTCTTTATGGCTACACCTTC
CDR3aa: CASSIPQVLYGYTF

d_gene: TRBD2
j_gene: TRBJ2-7
abundance: .
v_gene: TRBV6-1
CDR3nt: TGTGCCAGCAGTGAAAGGCCGCGGGGGGGAGGCTCCTACGAGCAGTACTTC
CDR3aa: CASSERPRGGGSYEQYF

d_gene: .
j_gene: TRBJ2-2
abundance: .
v_gene: TRBV10-3
CDR3nt: TGTGCCATCAGTGAGAGTTCCGAGGGGAACACCGGGGAGCTGTTTTTT
CDR3aa: CAISESSEGNTGELFF

d_gene: .
j_gene: TRBJ1-2
abundance: .
v_gene: TRBV19
CDR3nt: TGTGCCAGTAGTCCTTCGTACAGCGGCTATGGCTACACCTTC
CDR3aa: CASSPSYSGYGYTF

d_gene: .
j_gene: TRBJ2-1
abundance: .
v_gene: TRBV30
CDR3nt: TGTGCCTGGAGTGTACTAGGGTATGATGAGCAGTTCTTC
CDR3aa: CAWSVLGYDEQFF

d_gene: TRBD2
j_gene: TRBJ2-1
abundance: once
v_gene: TRBV27
CDR3nt: TGTGCCAGCAGTACGGGACTAGCGGCGAACAATGAGCAGTTCTTC
CDR3aa: CASSTGLAANNEQFF